These 10 T cell receptor beta chains were all obtained from the same sample, sequenced in a study of cytomegalovirus exposure and HLA in healthy donors. PCR was performed using 60 Vbeta and 13 Jbeta primers. Profiled with immunoSEQ multiplex PCR; TCRdb holds only in-frame clones, not every one. The sample lists under 250,000 clones; approximately 87% were seen once. Material for sequencing was PBMCs. The receptor source for this set is a human donor in good health.

This clone was seen a few times. The genes are TRBV11-1 and TRBJ2-5, with D perhaps TRBD1 (6 bases). Trimming removed 6 bases from V and 5 bases from J, with 16 bases in between. This CDR3 region has 14 residues. CDR1 and CDR2 (germline): SGHAT, FQDESV (reference sequence). CDR3 sequence: CASSETGSGETQYF. In DNA, the CDR3 is TGTGCCAGCAGTGAAACAGGGTCCGGGGAGACCCAGTACTTC.

This chain links TRBV6-5 with TRBJ2-7, with TRBD2 identical over 10 bases. Germline CDR1 MNHEY, CDR2 SVGAGI. V shed 7 bases, J shed 0 bases, and the junction held 3 bases outside the gene matches. CDR3 size: 14 residues. The CDR3 here is CASTIAGGSYEQYF. CDR3 DNA: TGTGCCAGCACTATAGCGGGAGGCTCCTACGAGCAGTACTTC.

This chain connects TRBV11-3 to TRBJ2-2, with 9 bases lining up with TRBD1. This CDR3 region has 17 residues. The germline CDR1 and CDR2 sequences are SGHNT and YENEEA. The V segment lost 0 bases and the J segment 1 base; nucleotides outside the gene matches: 3. The CDR3 region is CASSLDGTGRNTGELFF. CDR3 DNA: TGTGCCAGCAGCTTAGATGGGACAGGGCGGAACACCGGGGAGCTGTTTTTT. The entire variable domain, with the rest obtained from reference TRBV11-3 and TRBJ2-2, is as follows: EAGVVQSPRYKIIEKKQPVAFWCNPISGHNTLYWYLQNLGQGPELLIRYENEEAVDDSQLPKDRFSAERLKGVDSTLKIQPAELGDSAVYLCASSLDGTGRNTGELFFGEGSRLTVL.

The gene calls are TRBV19 and TRBJ1-4; D perhaps matches TRBD1 (6 bases). The V end lost 7 bases, the J end lost 5 bases, and 17 bases lay between the germline ends. The CDR3 has 15 residues. The germline V gene has CDR1 LNHDA and CDR2 SQIVND (reference sequence). The CDR3 region is CASNRGGRGNEKLFF. For the CDR3, the DNA is TGTGCCAGTAACCGGGGCGGCAGGGGAAATGAAAAACTGTTTTTT.

V and J are TRBV30 and TRBJ2-7; TRBD2 aligns across 9 bases. V dropped 0 bases and J dropped 6; count of bases not matched to a gene: 18. In germline, CDR1 is GTSNPN, CDR2 SVGIG (reference sequence). The CDR3 loop spans 18 amino acids. The CDR3 sequence is CAWSVSPREGLGFSEQYF. The CDR3 DNA is TGTGCCTGGAGTGTGTCCCCGCGGGAGGGCCTTGGTTTCAGCGAGCAGTACTTC.

The J gene is TRBJ2-5, the V gene TRBV7-2; 9 bases match TRBD2. The CDR3 consists of 16 residues. Per the germline V gene, CDR1 is SGHTA and CDR2 is FQGNSA. With 0 bases clipped from V and 11 bases from J, the junction kept 13 bases outside the gene matches. CDR3 protein: CASSLARLAGRGEQYF. The DNA for the CDR3 is TGTGCCAGCAGCTTAGCGCGGCTAGCGGGGCGGGGAGAGCAGTACTTC.

This clone occurred a few times. This chain joins TRBV6-6 and TRBJ2-1; D is possibly TRBD1 (6 bases). Germline V gene lookup returns CDR1 MNHNY and CDR2 SVGAGI (reference sequence). V dropped 0 bases and J dropped 10 bases, with 7 bases sitting between them. The CDR3 length is 12 residues. CDR3 in DNA: TGTGCCAGCAGTTACTCGGGGACAGAGCAGTTCTTC. It specifies CASSYSGTEQFF.

The DNA for the CDR3 is TGTGCCATCAGGACACGAACAGGGGGCAGCTCCTACGAGCAGTACTTC. It yields the protein CAIRTRTGGSSYEQYF. The chain joins TRBV10-3 to TRBJ2-7; 9 positions agree with TRBD1. Germline V gives CDR1 ENHRY, CDR2 SYGVKD. The CDR3 has 16 residues. Unmatched junction bases numbered 9, after V lost 6 bases and J lost 0 bases.

The chain combines TRBV7-2 with TRBJ2-1; 15 nucleotides agree with TRBD2. There are 17 residues in the CDR3. The germline V gene has CDR1 SGHTA and CDR2 FQGNSA. V was clipped by 1 base and J by 7 bases; unmatched bases: 5. As DNA, the CDR3 is TGTGCCAGCAGCTTAGGGGGCGGGACTAGCGGGAGGAATGAGCAGTTCTTC. This sequence encodes CASSLGGGTSGRNEQFF.

This chain uses TRBV30 with TRBJ1-6, with 9 bases that match TRBD1. The germline V gene encodes CDR1 GTSNPN and CDR2 SVGIG (reference sequence). CDR3 length equals 14 residues. The J segment lost 5 bases and the V segment lost 2 bases, leaving 1 base of the junction unmatched. In nucleotides, the CDR3 is TGTGCCTGGAGTACAGGGGGCAATAATTCACCCCTCCACTTT. Protein product: CAWSTGGNNSPLHF. Based on the CDR3 plus reference TRBV30 and TRBJ1-6, the full variable domain is SQTIHQWPATLVQPVGSPLSLECTVEGTSNPNLYWYRQAAGRGLQLLFYSVGIGQISSEVPQNLSASRPQDRQFILSSKKLLLSDSGFYLCAWSTGGNNSPLHFGNGTRLTVT.